This TCR beta chain was sequenced during a study of shared clonotypes between healthy human individuals (dated by TCRdb to 2018 to 2021). About the investigation overall: The cohort included three men and a couple of women between 18 and 49 years of age. Per donor, three plates each were used for CD4 naive and CD4 memory, two for CD8 naive, and one for CD8 memory. Blood TCR repertoires of a handful of healthy adults were deeply sequenced to estimate repertoire size and the extent of clonotype sharing between individuals. Libraries were prepared and TCR repertoires were sequenced by different laboratories using diverse techniques, in order to increase sequencing depth and limit assay-specific biases. Leukapheresis yielded between about 0.94 and 8.9 billion PBMCs per donor. Study-wide findings and limitations: Sampling was restricted to blood, and TCR repertoires in tissue are likely to differ from TCR repertoires in blood. Across several donors, roughly 5.4% of naive CD4, 3% to 4% of naive CD8, 2% to 2.5% of memory CD4, and approximately 0.4% of memory CD8 clonotypes were shared. Because the study included only a small number of donors, the genetic and exposure-history diversity represented was limited. Based on pairwise subsampling, the degree of clonotype sharing among donors was expected to be affected by sequencing depth. Incomplete sequencing was indicated by rarefaction of sorted-subset datasets, despite the large sequencing depth. Naive subsets generally had larger estimated clonotype richness than memory subsets. Compared with non-shared clonotypes, clonotypes shared by all four sorted-subset donors had higher generation probabilities.

Using the deep immunoSEQ assay, multiplex PCR amplified TCR CDR3 regions from genomic DNA. For each cell subset, the extracted genomic DNA was distributed evenly across all wells of several immunoSEQ 96-well plates, and each plate served as one replicate. For sorted subsets, each replicate PCR was loaded with roughly 190 ng genomic DNA, equivalent to approximately 33,000 T cell genomes. Purified libraries were measured with a Qubit 3.0 fluorometer, size-checked on a Bioanalyzer 2100, and measured again with the KAPA Library Quantification kit. Every immunoSEQ 96-well plate was sequenced on a dedicated single-read 150-cycle Illumina NextSeq 550 flow cell. The study's own analysis went as follows. Because the immunoSEQ output held only junctional sequences and lacked quality scores, the filtering could not match the filtering applied to full-length reads. Sequences were annotated with PyIR, a Python wrapper for IgBLAST v1.9, and V/J genes and CDR3 were assigned using IMGT germline references. Reads were removed for weak V/J assignments (E-value above 1e-6), missing CDR3, stop codons, out-of-frame junctions, or ambiguous translated residues. V3J clonotypes were defined by identical inferred V gene, J gene, and CDR3 amino acid sequence. Percentage overlap between repertoires was calculated by dividing the number of shared unique clonotypes by the size of the smaller repertoire. Repertoire richness was assessed with RTK rarefaction, the Chao1 estimator, and Recon v2.1 estimates of unobserved clonotypes. Generation probabilities were computed with OLGA for all TCRbeta clonotypes obtained by the gDNA method from several donors. The immuneACCESS repertoire file appears here via TCRdb, limited to in-frame rearrangements. These files lack a portion of the clones; in checked studies, under half of the deficit traces to unresolved V genes, and the cause of the others is not known. V and J calls and clone size follow that table, whereas D and trimming were derived from the DNA. The sample profile shows more than 2,000,000 clones; around 90% of them were found once. The top ten constitute about 0.13% of the sample.

Concerning this clone: Which antigen it targets is not known. The input lacks base qualities; no much larger clone sits a single base away.

As encoded in the germline V gene (reference sequence), CDR1 is MNHNY while CDR2 is SVGAGI. V is pared back by 4 bases and J by 13 bases, with 17 bases lying between the germline termini. The CDR3 has 12 amino acids, counting the end cysteine and phenylalanine. The sequence is cut down to CDR3 DNA, 36 bases in frame from base 1. The donors were healthy, HIV-negative adults with no recently reported acute infections or vaccinations. Only Caucasian adults living in Nashville, Tennessee, USA were represented among the donors. Magnetic negative selection was used to enrich CD4+ T cells, after which naive cells were positively selected on CD45RA and the negative fraction became the memory subset. After blood collection by leukapheresis, PBMCs were isolated using Ficoll-Histopaque density gradient centrifugation and then cryopreserved in the vapor phase of liquid nitrogen. Analytical flow cytometry was used to check the purity and quantity of each magnetically sorted T cell population. From each sorted fraction, genomic DNA was isolated and quantified by UV absorbance on a Nanodrop 2000c.

Sequencing used naive CD4+ T cells sorted from blood. The cell subset or site label, read with the paper, signifies: CD45RA+ positively selected. This TCR came from a man aged 18 to 29 in good health. The chain couples TRBV6-6 to TRBJ2-7, with the D gene call left open. The nucleotides read TGTGCCAGCAGTTTACCGGGCCGCGCTCCCTACTTC. Translation gives CASSLPGRAPYF.